These T cell receptor beta chains were read from a single sample in a study of cytomegalovirus exposure and HLA in healthy donors. Repertoires were generated with immunoSEQ multiplex PCR, while TCRdb's copy carries only in-frame clones and drops some. The repertoire holds under 300,000 clones, with around 90% as singletons. The sequenced sample was PBMCs. These receptors originate from a girl aged 2 to 9 in good health and CMV-seronegative. Each CDR3 is given with its conserved first and last residue. A D gene is named only where the DNA matches it firmly. The size of a clone is reported for some rows only, either as once, few or many, or as a class for expanded clones.

>.|TRBV5-1|.|TRBJ1-1
CASSLGSGSTEAFF
TGCGCCAGCAGCTTGGGATCTGGGAGCACTGAAGCTTTCTTT
>.|TRBV6-1|.|TRBJ2-7
CASSAQSYEQYF
TGTGCCAGCAGTGCACAATCCTACGAGCAGTACTTC
>once|TRBV6-1|TRBD1|TRBJ1-1
CASRDTGGYTEAFF
TGTGCCAGCAGAGATACAGGGGGTTACACTGAAGCTTTCTTT
>.|TRBV19|TRBD1|TRBJ1-6
CASRKIRDSGLYNSPLHF
TGTGCCAGTAGAAAAATCCGGGACAGTGGACTCTATAATTCACCCCTCCACTTT
>.|TRBV27|TRBD2|TRBJ2-3
CASSSRGGKFWTDTQYF
TGTGCCAGCAGTAGTCGCGGGGGAAAGTTTTGGACAGATACGCAGTATTTT
>.|TRBV18|.|TRBJ1-3
CASSPHTIGNTIYF
TGTGCCAGCTCACCACACACCATTGGAAACACCATATATTTT
>.|TRBV5-1|.|TRBJ2-2
CASSLQVDTGELFF
TGCGCCAGCAGCCTACAGGTGGACACCGGGGAGCTGTTTTTT
>.|TRBV30|.|TRBJ2-5
CAYLDRQQETQYF
TGTGCCTATCTAGACAGGCAACAAGAGACCCAGTACTTC
>once|TRBV19|.|TRBJ1-6
CASSIERRSRSPLHF
TGTGCCAGTAGTATAGAACGGCGGTCTCGGTCACCCCTCCACTTT
>.|TRBV19|.|TRBJ1-1
CASSMKTDLDTEAFF
TGTGCCAGTAGTATGAAGACAGACCTGGACACTGAAGCTTTCTTT
>.|TRBV4-1|.|TRBJ2-5
CASSQDFSFQTQYF
TGCGCCAGCAGCCAAGATTTTAGCTTCCAGACCCAGTACTTC
>.|TRBV27|.|TRBJ1-5
CASGGFNQPQHF
TGTGCCAGCGGCGGTTTTAATCAGCCCCAGCATTTT
>.|TRBV7-9|.|TRBJ2-3
CASSPVGRDTQYF
TGTGCCAGCAGCCCCGTCGGCAGGGATACGCAGTATTTT
>.|TRBV15|TRBD2|TRBJ2-1
CATSREESGTSGEQFF
TGTGCCACCAGCAGAGAGGAATCCGGGACTAGCGGGGAGCAGTTCTTC
>.|TRBV28|.|TRBJ1-4
CASSPPRGLSGQKLFF
TGTGCCAGCAGTCCCCCTCGGGGTTTGAGCGGGCAAAAACTGTTTTTT